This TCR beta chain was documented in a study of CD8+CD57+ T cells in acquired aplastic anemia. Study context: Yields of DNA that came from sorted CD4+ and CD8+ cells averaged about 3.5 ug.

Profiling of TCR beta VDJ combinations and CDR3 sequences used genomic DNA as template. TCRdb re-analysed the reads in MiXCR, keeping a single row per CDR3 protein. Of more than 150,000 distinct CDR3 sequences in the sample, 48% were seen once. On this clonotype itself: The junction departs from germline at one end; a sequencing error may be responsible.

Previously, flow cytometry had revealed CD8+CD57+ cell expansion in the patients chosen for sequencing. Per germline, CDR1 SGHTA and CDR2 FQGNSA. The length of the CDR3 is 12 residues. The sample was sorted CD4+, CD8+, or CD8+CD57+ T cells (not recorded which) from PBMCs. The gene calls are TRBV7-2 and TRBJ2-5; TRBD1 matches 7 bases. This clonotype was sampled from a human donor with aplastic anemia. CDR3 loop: CAISDRVETQYF. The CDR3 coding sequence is TGTGCCATCAGCGACAGGGTGGAGACCCAGTACTTC.